This is a list of T cell receptor beta chains from one sample in a study of OX40 agonist ivuxolimab in advanced cancers. The assay was immunoSEQ multiplex PCR, and TCRdb's table has in-frame clones only and misses some. Among 45,000 to 65,000 clones listed, over 75% were seen once. The sample here was CD4+ or CD8+ T cells sorted from blood, taken in a trial of the OX40 agonist ivuxolimab. These receptors all come from an adult with an advanced solid tumor such as melanoma, head and neck, liver or kidney cancer. Both conserved end residues are trimmed from each CDR3. Fields, in order: V gene, J gene, CDR3 protein.

TRBV5-6	TRBJ2-3	ASSLEGQAITDTQY
TRBV19	TRBJ2-2	ASSTNRNTGELF
TRBV5-6	TRBJ1-6	ASSLVGTPIPLH
TRBV11-2	TRBJ2-7	ASSLDTPNAGTPEQY
TRBV18	TRBJ2-7	ASSQGHQSSYEQY
TRBV19	TRBJ2-3	ASRTPPPMKGTQY
TRBV7-2	TRBJ2-7	ASRNRSSYEQY
TRBV6-6	TRBJ2-7	ASRGARSSGEQY
TRBV4-1	TRBJ1-4	ASSQRLQEKLF
TRBV18	TRBJ2-1	ASSPVNNEQF
TRBV27	TRBJ2-1	ASRIRLCAFYYNEQF
TRBV19	TRBJ1-1	ASTTPGQGVLDTEAF
TRBV29-1	TRBJ2-7	SVSSGTEQY
TRBV5-1	TRBJ2-7	ASSLDLGLAGAEQY
TRBV30	TRBJ1-5	AWSVLVRGDGQPQH
TRBV6-1	TRBJ2-2	ASSERAVTGELF
TRBV6-6	TRBJ1-4	ATLQGAPSTEKLF
TRBV5-4	TRBJ2-7	ASSLETSGTYEQY
TRBV9	TRBJ2-5	ASSAVGETQY
TRBV5-1	TRBJ1-6	ASKREAANNSPLH
TRBV20-1	TRBJ1-2	SAREGYGYT
TRBV7-2	TRBJ2-2	ASSWGTGRENTGELF
TRBV18	TRBJ2-1	ASSTQGLGYNEQF
TRBV6-1	TRBJ2-2	ASSDLAKENTGELF
TRBV19	TRBJ1-5	ATGTVYSNQPQH
TRBV10-2	TRBJ1-3	ASKGQGENTIY
TRBV11-2	TRBJ2-7	ASSWPREIEQY
TRBV7-7	TRBJ2-7	ASSLQTGSEQY
TRBV10-3	TRBJ2-5	AISEGTSGGLETQY
TRBV6-1	TRBJ1-4	ASSQTAGVLF
TRBV4-1	TRBJ1-2	ASSSPGGARYGYT
TRBV5-1	TRBJ1-1	ASSTTVNTEAF
TRBV18	TRBJ2-2	ASSRAGGPDTGELF
TRBV4-1	TRBJ2-7	ASSQDRETGQY
TRBV2	TRBJ1-6	ASTTGYGNSPLH
TRBV11-2	TRBJ1-2	ASSFRPGTGNHGYT
TRBV5-1	TRBJ1-2	ASRPPVAGSYGYT
TRBV29-1	TRBJ2-3	SATGGVRTDTQY
TRBV7-9	TRBJ2-3	ASSPKRRTADTQY
TRBV19	TRBJ2-2	ASSFGTGGTGELF